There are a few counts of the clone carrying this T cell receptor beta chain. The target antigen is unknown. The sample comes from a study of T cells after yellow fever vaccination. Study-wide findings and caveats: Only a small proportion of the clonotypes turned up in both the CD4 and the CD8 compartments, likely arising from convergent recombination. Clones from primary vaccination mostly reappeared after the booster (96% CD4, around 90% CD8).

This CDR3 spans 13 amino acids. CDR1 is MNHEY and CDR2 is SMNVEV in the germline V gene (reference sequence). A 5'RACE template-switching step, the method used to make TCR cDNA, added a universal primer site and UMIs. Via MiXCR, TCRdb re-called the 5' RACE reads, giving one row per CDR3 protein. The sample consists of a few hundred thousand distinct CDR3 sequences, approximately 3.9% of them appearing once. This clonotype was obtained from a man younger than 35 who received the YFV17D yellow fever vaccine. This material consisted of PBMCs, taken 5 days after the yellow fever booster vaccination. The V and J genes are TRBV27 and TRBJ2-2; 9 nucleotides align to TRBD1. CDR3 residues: CVSGTGRIGELFF. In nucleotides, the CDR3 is TGTGTCTCCGGGACAGGGCGGATCGGGGAGCTGTTTTTT.